The T cell receptor beta chain under discussion was sequenced for a study of response to subunit inactivated influenza vaccine. Notes on the study in general: Few new T cells, the authors suggested, are recruited by each seasonal influenza vaccination.

Trimming cost V 1 base and J 1 base, with 3 bases left between them. Germline CDR1 reads SGHNT; CDR2 reads YENEEA. CDR3 length equals 13 residues. Only a few counts were recorded for this clonotype. The target antigen is unknown. TCRdb reprocessed the RT-PCR reads via MiXCR and lists one record per CDR3 protein. The table shows more than 200,000 distinct CDR3 sequences, with 10% to 15% occurring only once. The receptor was isolated from a man aged 50-60 years who received an inactivated influenza vaccine. Source: non-naive T cells sorted from PBMCs, taken less than 15 days before vaccination. The gene calls are TRBV11-3 and TRBJ2-3; D gene ambiguous. The CDR3 DNA reads TGTGCCAGCAGCTTAGTACGCACAGATACGCAGTATTTT. Translation gives CASSLVRTDTQYF.